This T cell receptor (beta chain) is drawn from a study of blood T cells in healthy people across ages. Germline-derived CDR1 and CDR2 are SGHRS and YFSETQ. V was shortened by 4 bases and J by 3 bases, with 18 bases between the two germline ends. This CDR3 has 16 residues. Primers used in a second PCR of about 6 to 11 cycles were a sample-barcoded 5' primer and a J-beta primer mix. In TCRdb, the 5' RACE reads were re-called with MiXCR into one record per CDR3 protein. Among roughly 1,500,000 distinct CDR3 sequences listed, 42% were seen once. The study drew donors from healthy Caucasian individuals in Russia aged about 6 to 90. Per-sample yields of isolated PBMCs were at least 6 million.

What was sequenced was blood. The chain couples TRBV5-1 to TRBJ2-3; either TRBD1 or TRBD2 may fit D (5 bases each). This clonotype originated in a woman younger than 30 in good health. CDR3 amino acids: CASSGGPGSPTDTQYF. In nucleotides, the CDR3 is TGCGCCAGCAGCGGGGGTCCGGGATCGCCAACAGATACGCAGTATTTT. Variable domain in full (rest from reference TRBV5-1 and TRBJ2-3): KAGVTQTPRYLIKTRGQQVTLSCSPISGHRSVSWYQQTPGQGLQFLFEYFSETQRNKGNFPGRFSGRQFSNSRSEMNVSTLELGDSALYLCASSGGPGSPTDTQYFGPGTRLTVL.